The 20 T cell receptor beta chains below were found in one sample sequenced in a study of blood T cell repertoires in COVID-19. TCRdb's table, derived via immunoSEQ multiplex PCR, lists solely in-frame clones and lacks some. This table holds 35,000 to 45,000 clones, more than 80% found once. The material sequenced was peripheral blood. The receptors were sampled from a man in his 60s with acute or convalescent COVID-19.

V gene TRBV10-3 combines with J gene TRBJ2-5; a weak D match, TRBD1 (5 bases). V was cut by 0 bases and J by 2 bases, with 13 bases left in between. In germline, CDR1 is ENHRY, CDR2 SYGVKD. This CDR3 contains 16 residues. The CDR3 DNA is TGTGCCATCAGTGAGTCGAGCGCAGGGAAACAAGAGACCCAGTACTTC. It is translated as CAISESSAGKQETQYF.

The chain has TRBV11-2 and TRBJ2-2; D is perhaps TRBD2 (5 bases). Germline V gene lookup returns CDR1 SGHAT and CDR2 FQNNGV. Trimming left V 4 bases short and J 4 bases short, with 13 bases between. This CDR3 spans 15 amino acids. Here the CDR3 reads CASSSHRGSTGELFF. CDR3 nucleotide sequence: TGTGCCAGCAGCTCCCACCGGGGATCCACCGGGGAGCTGTTTTTT.

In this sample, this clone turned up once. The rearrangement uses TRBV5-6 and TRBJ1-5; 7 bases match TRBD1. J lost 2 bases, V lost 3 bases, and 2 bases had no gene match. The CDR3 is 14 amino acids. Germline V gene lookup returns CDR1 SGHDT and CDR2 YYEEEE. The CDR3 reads CASSSTGGNQPQHF. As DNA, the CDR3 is TGTGCCAGCAGCTCCACAGGGGGCAATCAGCCCCAGCATTTT. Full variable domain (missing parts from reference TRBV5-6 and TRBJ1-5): DAGVTQSPTHLIKTRGQQVTLRCSPKSGHDTVSWYQQALGQGPQFIFQYYEEEERQRGNFPDRFSGHQFPNYSSELNVNALLLGDSALYLCASSSTGGNQPQHFGDGTRLSIL.

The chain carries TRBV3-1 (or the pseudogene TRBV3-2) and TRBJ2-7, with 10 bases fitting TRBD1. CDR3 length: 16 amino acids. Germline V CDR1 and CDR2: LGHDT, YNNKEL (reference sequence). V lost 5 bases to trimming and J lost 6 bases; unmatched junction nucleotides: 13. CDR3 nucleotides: TGTGCCAGCAGCAGAAGCCAGGGACAGGGGATTCCCGAGCAGTACTTC. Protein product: CASSRSQGQGIPEQYF.

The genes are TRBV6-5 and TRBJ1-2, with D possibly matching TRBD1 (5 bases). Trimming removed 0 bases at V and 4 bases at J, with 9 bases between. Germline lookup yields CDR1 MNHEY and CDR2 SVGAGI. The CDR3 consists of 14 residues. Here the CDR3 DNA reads TGTGCCAGCAGTTACTCTCAGGGAAGCTATGGCTACACCTTC. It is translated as CASSYSQGSYGYTF.

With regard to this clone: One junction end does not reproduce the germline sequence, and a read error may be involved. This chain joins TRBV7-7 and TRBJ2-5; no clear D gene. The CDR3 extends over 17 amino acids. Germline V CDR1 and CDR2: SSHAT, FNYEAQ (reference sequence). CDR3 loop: CASSLLASAAPRETQYF. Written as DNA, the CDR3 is TGTGCTAGCAGCCTTTTGGCTTCGGCGGCACCTAGGGAGACCCAGTACTTC. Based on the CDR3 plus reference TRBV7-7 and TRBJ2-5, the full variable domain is GAGVSQSPRYKVTKRGQDVTLRCDPISSHATLYWYQQALGQGPEFLTYFNYEAQPDKSGLPSDRFSAERPEGSISTLTIQRTEQRDSAMYRCASSLLASAAPRETQYFGPGTRLLVL.

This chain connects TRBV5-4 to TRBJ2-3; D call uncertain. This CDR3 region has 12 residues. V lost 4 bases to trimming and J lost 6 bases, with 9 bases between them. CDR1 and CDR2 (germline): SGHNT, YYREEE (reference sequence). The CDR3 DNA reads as TGTGCCAGCAGCCTGCTTCGGGATACGCAGTATTTT. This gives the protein CASSLLRDTQYF.

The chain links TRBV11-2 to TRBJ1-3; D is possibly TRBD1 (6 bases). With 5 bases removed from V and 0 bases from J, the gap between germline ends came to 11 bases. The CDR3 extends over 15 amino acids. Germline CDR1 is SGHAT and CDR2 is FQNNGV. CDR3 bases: TGTGCCAGCAGCCGACAGGTTCCCTCTGGAAACACCATATATTTT. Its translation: CASSRQVPSGNTIYF.

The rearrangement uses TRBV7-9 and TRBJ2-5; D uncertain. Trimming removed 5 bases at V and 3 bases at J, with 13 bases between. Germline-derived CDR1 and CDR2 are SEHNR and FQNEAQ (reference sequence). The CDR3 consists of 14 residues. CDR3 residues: CASSQAPSEETQYF. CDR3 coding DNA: TGTGCCAGCAGCCAGGCCCCGTCGGAAGAGACCCAGTACTTC.

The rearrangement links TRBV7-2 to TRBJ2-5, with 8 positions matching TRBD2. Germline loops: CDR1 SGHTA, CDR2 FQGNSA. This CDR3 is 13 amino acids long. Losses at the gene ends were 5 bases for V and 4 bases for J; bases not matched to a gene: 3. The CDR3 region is CASSPRGGETQYF. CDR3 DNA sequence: TGTGCCAGCAGCCCCCGGGGGGGAGAGACCCAGTACTTC.

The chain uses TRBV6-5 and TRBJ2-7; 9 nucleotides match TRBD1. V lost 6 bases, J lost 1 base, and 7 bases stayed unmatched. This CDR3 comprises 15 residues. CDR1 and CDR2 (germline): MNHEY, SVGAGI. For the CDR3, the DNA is TGTGCCAGCAGGGCGGGACAGGGAAGGTCCTACGAGCAGTACTTC. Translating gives CASRAGQGRSYEQYF.

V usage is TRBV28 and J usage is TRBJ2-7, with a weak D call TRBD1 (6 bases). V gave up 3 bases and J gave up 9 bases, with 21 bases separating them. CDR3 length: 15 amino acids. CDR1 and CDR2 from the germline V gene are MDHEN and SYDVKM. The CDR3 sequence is CASSLGQGRSNGQYF. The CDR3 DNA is TGTGCCAGCAGTTTGGGACAAGGCCGCTCAAATGGGCAGTACTTC.

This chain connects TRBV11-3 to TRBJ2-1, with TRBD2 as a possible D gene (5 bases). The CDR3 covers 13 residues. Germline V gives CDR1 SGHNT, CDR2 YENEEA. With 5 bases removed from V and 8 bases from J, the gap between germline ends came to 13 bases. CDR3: CASSGSVDDEQFF. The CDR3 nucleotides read TGTGCCAGCAGCGGGAGCGTGGACGATGAGCAGTTCTTC. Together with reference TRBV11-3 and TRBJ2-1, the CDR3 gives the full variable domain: EAGVVQSPRYKIIEKKQPVAFWCNPISGHNTLYWYLQNLGQGPELLIRYENEEAVDDSQLPKDRFSAERLKGVDSTLKIQPAELGDSAVYLCASSGSVDDEQFFGPGTRLTVL.

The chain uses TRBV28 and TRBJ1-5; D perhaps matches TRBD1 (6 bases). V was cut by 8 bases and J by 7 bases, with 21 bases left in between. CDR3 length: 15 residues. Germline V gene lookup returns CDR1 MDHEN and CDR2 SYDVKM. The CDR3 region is CASQRVGGVGQPQHF. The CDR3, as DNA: TGTGCCAGCCAACGGGTAGGGGGGGTCGGGCAGCCCCAGCATTTT.

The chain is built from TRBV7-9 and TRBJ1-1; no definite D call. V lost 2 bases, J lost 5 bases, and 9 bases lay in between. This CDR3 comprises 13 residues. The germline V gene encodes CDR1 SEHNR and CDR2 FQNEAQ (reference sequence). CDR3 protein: CASSLMEGTEAFF. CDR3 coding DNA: TGTGCCAGCAGCTTAATGGAGGGTACTGAAGCTTTCTTT.

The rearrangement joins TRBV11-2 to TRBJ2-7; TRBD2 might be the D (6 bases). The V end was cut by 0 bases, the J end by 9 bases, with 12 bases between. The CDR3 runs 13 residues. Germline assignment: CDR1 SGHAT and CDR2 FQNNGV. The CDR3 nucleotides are TGTGCCAGCAGCTTAGATAGGGACTTTCGGCAGTACTTC. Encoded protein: CASSLDRDFRQYF.

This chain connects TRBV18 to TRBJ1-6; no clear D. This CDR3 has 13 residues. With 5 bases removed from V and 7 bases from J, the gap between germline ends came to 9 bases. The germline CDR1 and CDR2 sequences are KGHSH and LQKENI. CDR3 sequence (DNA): TGTGCCAGCTCAGGAGGAGGGAATTCACCCCTCCACTTT. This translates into CASSGGGNSPLHF. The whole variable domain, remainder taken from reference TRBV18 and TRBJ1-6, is NAGVMQNPRHLVRRRGQEARLRCSPMKGHSHVYWYRQLPEEGLKFMVYLQKENIIDESGMPKERFSAEFPKEGPSILRIQQVVRGDSAAYFCASSGGGNSPLHFGNGTRLTVT.

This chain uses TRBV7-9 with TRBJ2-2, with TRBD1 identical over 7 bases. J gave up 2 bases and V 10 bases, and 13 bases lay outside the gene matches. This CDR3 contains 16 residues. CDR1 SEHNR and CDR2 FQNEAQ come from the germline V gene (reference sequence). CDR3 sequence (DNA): TGTGCCACCGAAAACAAACAGGGGCAAAACACCGGGGAGCTGTTTTTT. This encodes CATENKQGQNTGELFF.

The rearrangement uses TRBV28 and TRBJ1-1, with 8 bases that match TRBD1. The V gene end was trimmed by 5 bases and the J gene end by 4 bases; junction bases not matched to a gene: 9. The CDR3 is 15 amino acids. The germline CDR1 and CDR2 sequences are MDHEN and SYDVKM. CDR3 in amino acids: CASSAGGVLGTEAFF. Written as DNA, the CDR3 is TGTGCCAGCAGTGCAGGGGGCGTTCTCGGCACTGAAGCTTTCTTT. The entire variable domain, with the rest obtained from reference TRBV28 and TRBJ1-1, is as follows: DVKVTQSSRYLVKRTGEKVFLECVQDMDHENMFWYRQDPGLGLRLIYFSYDVKMKEKGDIPEGYSVSREKKERFSLILESASTNQTSMYLCASSAGGVLGTEAFFGQGTRLTVV.

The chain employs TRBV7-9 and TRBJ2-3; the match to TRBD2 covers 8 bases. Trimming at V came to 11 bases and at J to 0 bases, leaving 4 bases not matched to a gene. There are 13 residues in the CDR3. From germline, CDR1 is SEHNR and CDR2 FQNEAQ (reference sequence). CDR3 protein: CASGGISTDTQYF. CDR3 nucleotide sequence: TGTGCCTCGGGGGGGATAAGCACAGATACGCAGTATTTT.